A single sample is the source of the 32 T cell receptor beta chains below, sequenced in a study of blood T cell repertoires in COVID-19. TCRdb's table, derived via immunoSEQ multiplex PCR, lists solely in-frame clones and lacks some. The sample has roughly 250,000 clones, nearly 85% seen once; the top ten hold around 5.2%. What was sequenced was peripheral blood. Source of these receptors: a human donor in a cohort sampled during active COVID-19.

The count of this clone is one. In DNA form, the CDR3 reads TGCAGCGCCGGTAGCGGGAGCGCAGCAGATACGCAGTATTTT. Amino acids: CSAGSGSAADTQYF. The chain uses TRBV29-1 and TRBJ2-3, with TRBD2 matching over 9 bases. The CDR3 extends over 14 amino acids. Germline V CDR1 and CDR2: SQVTM, ANQGSEA. Germline trimming cut 7 bases from V and 4 bases from J; bases unmatched to any gene: 9.

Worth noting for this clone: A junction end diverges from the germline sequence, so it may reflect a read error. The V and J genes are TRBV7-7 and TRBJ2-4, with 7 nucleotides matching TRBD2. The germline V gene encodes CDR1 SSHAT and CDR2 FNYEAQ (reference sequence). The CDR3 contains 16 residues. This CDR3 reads CASSLWSARAGDIQYF. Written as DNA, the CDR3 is TGTGCTAGCAGCTTATGGTCCGCACGGGCGGGGGACATTCAGTACTTC.

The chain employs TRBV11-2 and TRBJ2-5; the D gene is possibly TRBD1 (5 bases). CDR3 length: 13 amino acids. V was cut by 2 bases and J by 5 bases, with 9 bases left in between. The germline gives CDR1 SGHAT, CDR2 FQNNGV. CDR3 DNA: TGTGCCAGCAGCTTACAGGGTTTGGAGACCCAGTACTTC. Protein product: CASSLQGLETQYF.

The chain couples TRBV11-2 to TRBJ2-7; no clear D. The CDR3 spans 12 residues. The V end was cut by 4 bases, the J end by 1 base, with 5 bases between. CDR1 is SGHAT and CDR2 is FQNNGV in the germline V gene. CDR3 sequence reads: CASSSRSYEQYF. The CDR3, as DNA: TGTGCCAGCAGCTCCAGGTCCTACGAGCAGTACTTC.

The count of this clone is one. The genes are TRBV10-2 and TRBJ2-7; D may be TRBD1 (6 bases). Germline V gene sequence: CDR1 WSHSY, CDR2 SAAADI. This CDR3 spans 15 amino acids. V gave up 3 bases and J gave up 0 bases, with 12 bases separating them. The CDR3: CASSDLGRGSYEQYF. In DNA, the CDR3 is TGCGCCAGCAGTGATTTGGGCAGGGGCTCCTACGAGCAGTACTTC.

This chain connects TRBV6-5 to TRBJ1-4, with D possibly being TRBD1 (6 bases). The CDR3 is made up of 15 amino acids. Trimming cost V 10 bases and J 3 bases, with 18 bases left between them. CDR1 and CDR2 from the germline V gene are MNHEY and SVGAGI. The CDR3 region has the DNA TGTGCCACCGGGCGGGGGGCCAGGGCTAATGAAAAACTGTTTTTT. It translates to CATGRGARANEKLFF.

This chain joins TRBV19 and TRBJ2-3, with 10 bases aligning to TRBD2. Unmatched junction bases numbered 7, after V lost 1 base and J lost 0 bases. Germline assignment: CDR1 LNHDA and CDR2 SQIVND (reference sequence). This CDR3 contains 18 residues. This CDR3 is CASSIGVAGGLSTDTQYF. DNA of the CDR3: TGTGCCAGTAGTATAGGGGTAGCGGGGGGCCTAAGCACAGATACGCAGTATTTT.

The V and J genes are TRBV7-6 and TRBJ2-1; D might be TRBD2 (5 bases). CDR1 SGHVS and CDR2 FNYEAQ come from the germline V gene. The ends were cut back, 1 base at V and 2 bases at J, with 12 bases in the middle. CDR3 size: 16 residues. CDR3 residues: CASSLGPRDPYNEQFF. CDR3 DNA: TGTGCCAGCAGCTTAGGCCCGAGGGATCCCTACAATGAGCAGTTCTTC.

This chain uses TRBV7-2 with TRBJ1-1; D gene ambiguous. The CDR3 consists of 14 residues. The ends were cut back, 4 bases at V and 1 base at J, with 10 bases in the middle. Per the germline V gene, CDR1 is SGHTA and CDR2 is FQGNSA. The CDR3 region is CASSSTPGNTEAFF. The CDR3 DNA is TGTGCCAGCAGCTCAACCCCCGGGAACACTGAAGCTTTCTTT.

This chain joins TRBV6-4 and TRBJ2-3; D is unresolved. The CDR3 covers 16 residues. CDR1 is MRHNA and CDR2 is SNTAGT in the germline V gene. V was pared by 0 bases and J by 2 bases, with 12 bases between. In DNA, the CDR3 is TGTGCCAGCAGTGACTCTCCGGCGGATAACACAGATACGCAGTATTTT. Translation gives CASSDSPADNTDTQYF.

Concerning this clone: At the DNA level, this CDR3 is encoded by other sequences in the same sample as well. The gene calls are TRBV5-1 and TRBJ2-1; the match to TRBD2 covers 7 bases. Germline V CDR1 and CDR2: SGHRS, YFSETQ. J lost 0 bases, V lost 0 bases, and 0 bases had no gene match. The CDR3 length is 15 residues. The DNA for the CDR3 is TGCGCCAGCAGCTTGGGCGGGGGCTCCTACAATGAGCAGTTCTTC. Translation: CASSLGGGSYNEQFF.

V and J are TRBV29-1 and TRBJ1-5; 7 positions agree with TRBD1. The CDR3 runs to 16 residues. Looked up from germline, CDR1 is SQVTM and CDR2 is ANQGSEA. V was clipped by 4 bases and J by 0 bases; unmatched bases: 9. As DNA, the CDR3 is TGCAGCGTTGGGGGTGGCACAGGGGATAGCAATCAGCCCCAGCATTTT. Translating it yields CSVGGGTGDSNQPQHF. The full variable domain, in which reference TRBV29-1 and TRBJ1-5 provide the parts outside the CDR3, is SAVISQKPSRDICQRGTSLTIQCQVDSQVTMMFWYRQQPGQSLTLIATANQGSEATYESGFVIDKFPISRPNLTFSTLTVSNMSPEDSSIYLCSVGGGTGDSNQPQHFGDGTRLSIL.

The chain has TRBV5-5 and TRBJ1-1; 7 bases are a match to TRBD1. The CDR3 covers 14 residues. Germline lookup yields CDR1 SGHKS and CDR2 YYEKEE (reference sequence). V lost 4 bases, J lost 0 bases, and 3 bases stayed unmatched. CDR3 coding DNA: TGTGCCAGCAGCCGTGACAGGGTGAACACTGAAGCTTTCTTT. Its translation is CASSRDRVNTEAFF.

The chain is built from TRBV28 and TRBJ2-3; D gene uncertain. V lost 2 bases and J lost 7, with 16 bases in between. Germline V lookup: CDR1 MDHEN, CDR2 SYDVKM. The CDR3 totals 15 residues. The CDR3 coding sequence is TGTGCCAGCAGTTTAGCGCCCGAACGAGCCAATACGCAGTATTTT. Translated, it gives CASSLAPERANTQYF.

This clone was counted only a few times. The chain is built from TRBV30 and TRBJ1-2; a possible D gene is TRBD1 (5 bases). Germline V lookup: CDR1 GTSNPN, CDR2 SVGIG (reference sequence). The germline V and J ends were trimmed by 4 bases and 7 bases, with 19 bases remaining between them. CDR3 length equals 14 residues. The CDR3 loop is CAWKVGRGIGGYTF. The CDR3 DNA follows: TGTGCCTGGAAGGTAGGACGGGGGATCGGTGGCTACACCTTC.

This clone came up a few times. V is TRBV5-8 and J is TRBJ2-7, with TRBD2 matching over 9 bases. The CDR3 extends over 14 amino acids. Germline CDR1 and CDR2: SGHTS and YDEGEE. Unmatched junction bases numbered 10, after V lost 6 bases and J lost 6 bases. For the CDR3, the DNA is TGTGCCAGCACCTCCGGGACTAGCCGCTCCGAGCAGTACTTC. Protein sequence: CASTSGTSRSEQYF.

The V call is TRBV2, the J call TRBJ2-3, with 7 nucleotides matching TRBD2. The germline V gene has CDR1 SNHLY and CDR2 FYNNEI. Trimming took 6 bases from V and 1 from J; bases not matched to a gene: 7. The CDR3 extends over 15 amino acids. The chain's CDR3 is CASRRTRVGTDTQYF. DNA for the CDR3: TGTGCCAGCAGGAGGACTAGAGTCGGCACAGATACGCAGTATTTT.

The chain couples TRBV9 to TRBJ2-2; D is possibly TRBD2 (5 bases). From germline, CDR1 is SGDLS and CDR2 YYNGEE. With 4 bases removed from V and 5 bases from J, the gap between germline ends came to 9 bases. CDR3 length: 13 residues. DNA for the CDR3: TGTGCCAGCAGCCAGACGGGAACCGGGGAGCTGTTTTTT. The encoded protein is CASSQTGTGELFF.

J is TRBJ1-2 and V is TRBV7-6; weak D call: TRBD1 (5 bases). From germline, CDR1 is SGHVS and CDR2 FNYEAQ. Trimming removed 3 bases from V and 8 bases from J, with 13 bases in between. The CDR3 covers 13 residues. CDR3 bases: TGTGCCAGCAGCTTGGAAGGGGCGAACGGCTACACCTTC. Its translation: CASSLEGANGYTF. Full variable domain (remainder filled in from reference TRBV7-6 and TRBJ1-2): GAGVSQSPRYKVTKRGQDVALRCDPISGHVSLYWYRQALGQGPEFLTYFNYEAQQDKSGLPNDRFSAERPEGSISTLTIQRTEQRDSAMYRCASSLEGANGYTFGSGTRLTVV.

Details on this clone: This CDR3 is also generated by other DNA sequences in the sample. The CDR3 protein is CSVGTGGYNEQFF. In nucleotides, the CDR3 is TGCAGCGTTGGGACAGGGGGCTACAATGAGCAGTTCTTC. This sequence joins TRBV29-1 and TRBJ2-1; 10 bases line up with TRBD1. Germline V gene lookup returns CDR1 SQVTM and CDR2 ANQGSEA. With 4 bases clipped from V and 3 bases from J, the junction kept 0 bases outside the gene matches. The CDR3 is 13 amino acids.

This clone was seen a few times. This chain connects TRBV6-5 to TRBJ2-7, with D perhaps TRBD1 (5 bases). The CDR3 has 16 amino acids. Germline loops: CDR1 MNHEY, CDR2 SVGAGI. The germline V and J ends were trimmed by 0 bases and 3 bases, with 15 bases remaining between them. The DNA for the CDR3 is TGTGCCAGCAGTTACTCGAAGCCCGGACATTACTACGAGCAGTACTTC. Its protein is CASSYSKPGHYYEQYF.

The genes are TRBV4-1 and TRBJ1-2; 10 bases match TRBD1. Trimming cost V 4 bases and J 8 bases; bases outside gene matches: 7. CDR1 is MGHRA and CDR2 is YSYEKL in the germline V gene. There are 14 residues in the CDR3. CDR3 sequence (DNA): TGCGCCAGCAGCCCCGGGACAGGGGTTGGAGGCTACACCTTC. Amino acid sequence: CASSPGTGVGGYTF.

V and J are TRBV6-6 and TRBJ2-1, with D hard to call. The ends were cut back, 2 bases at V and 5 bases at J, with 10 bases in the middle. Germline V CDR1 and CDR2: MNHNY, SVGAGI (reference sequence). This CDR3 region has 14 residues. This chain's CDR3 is CASSYKSINNEQFF. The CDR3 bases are TGTGCCAGCAGTTACAAGAGCATCAACAATGAGCAGTTCTTC.

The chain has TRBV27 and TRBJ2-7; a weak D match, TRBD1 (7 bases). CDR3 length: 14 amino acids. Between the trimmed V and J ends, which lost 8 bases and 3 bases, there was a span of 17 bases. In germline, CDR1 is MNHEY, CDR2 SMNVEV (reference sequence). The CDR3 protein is CASGSRGEDYEQYF. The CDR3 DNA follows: TGTGCCAGCGGATCCAGGGGGGAGGACTACGAGCAGTACTTC.

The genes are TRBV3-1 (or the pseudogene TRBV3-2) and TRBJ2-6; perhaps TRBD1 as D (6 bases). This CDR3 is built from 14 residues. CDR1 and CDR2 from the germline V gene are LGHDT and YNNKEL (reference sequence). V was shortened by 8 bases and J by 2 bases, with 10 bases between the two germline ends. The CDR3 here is CASGRGPGANVLTF. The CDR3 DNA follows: TGTGCCAGCGGCAGGGGTCCTGGGGCCAACGTCCTGACTTTC.

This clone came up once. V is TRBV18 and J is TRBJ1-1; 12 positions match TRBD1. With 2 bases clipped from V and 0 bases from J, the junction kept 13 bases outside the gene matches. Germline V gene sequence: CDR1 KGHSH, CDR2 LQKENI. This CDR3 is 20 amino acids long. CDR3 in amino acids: CASSPVIRWDRGPMNTEAFF. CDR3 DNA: TGTGCCAGCTCACCAGTTATCAGGTGGGACAGGGGGCCCATGAACACTGAAGCTTTCTTT.

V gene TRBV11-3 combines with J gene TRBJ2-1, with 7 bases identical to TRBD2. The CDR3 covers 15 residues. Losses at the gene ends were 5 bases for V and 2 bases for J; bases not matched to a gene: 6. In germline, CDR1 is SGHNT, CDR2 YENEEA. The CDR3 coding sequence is TGTGCCAGCAGCGAGCAGGGACTAACCTACAATGAGCAGTTCTTC. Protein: CASSEQGLTYNEQFF.

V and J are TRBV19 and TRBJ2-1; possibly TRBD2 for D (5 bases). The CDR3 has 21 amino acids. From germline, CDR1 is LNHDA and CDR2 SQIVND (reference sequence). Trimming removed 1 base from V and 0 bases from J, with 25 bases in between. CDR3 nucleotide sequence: TGTGCCAGTAGTATAGTCCCCCCGGGATCGAGTAGCGCGATCTCCTACAATGAGCAGTTCTTC. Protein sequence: CASSIVPPGSSSAISYNEQFF.

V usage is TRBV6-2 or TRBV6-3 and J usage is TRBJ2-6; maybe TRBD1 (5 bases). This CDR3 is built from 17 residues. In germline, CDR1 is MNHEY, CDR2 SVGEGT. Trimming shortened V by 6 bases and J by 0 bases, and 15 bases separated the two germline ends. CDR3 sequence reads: CASSRQPTLSGANVLTF. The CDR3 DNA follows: TGTGCCAGCAGCCGACAGCCAACTCTCTCTGGGGCCAACGTCCTGACTTTC.

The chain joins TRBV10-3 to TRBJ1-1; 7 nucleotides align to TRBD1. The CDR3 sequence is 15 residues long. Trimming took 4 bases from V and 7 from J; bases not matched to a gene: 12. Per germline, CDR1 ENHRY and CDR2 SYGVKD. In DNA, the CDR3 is TGTGCCATCAGTGGGGACTCACACCAGGGGGGTGAAGCTTTCTTT. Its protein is CAISGDSHQGGEAFF.

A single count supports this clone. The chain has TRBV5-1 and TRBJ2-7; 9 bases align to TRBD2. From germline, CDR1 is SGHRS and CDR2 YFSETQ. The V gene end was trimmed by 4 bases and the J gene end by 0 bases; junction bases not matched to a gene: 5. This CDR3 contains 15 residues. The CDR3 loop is CASSPTSGLSYEQYF. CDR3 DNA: TGCGCCAGCAGCCCGACTAGCGGACTCTCCTACGAGCAGTACTTC. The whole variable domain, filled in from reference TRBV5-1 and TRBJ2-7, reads KAGVTQTPRYLIKTRGQQVTLSCSPISGHRSVSWYQQTPGQGLQFLFEYFSETQRNKGNFPGRFSGRQFSNSRSEMNVSTLELGDSALYLCASSPTSGLSYEQYFGPGTRLTVT.

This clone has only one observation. The CDR3 nucleotides read TGTGCCAGCACCGGGACAGGGGTTTCCACTGAAGCTTTCTTT. It translates to CASTGTGVSTEAFF. The V gene is TRBV7-8, the J gene TRBJ1-1, with 10 positions matching TRBD1. Germline V CDR1 and CDR2: SGHVS, FQNEAQ. V dropped 7 bases and J dropped 4; count of bases not matched to a gene: 6. CDR3 length equals 14 residues.